This T cell receptor (beta chain) was documented in a study of blood T cell repertoires in COVID-19. Study summary: Collection of acute and convalescent COVID-19 samples took place in the United States, Italy and Spain.

Sequencing used immunoSEQ multiplex PCR; TCRdb keeps in-frame clones, though not all of them. This sample has 100,000 to 150,000 clones, with about 91% found just once. This CDR3 comprises 15 residues. V was trimmed by 6 bases and J by 1 base, leaving 15 bases between them. Germline loops: CDR1 KGHSH, CDR2 LQKENI. The chain links TRBV18 to TRBJ1-2; weak D call: TRBD1 (5 bases). This receptor was taken from a man over 45 with acute or convalescent COVID-19. Sequenced input: peripheral blood. The CDR3 loop reads CASSTMGRDNYGYTF. The CDR3 DNA reads as TGTGCCAGCTCCACAATGGGCAGGGATAACTATGGCTACACCTTC.